The source of this T cell receptor (beta chain) is a study of technical replicates of blood from a handful of donors. Profiling relied on immunoSEQ multiplex PCR, and the TCRdb table lists in-frame clones only, not all of them. The data hold roughly 50,000 clones, with about 93% observed a single time. Sequencing was carried out using PBMCs. This TCR derives from a human donor in good health. Some clones in this sample may be carry-over from other donors' samples.

As DNA, the CDR3 is TGCGCCAGCAGCCAAGATTTGGCTAGCCTCTCCTACGAGCAGTACTTC. This encodes CASSQDLASLSYEQYF. The V and J genes are TRBV4-3 and TRBJ2-7, with D possibly TRBD2 on 5 matching bases. The V end lost 0 bases, the J end lost 0 bases, and 12 bases lay between the germline ends. Germline V lookup: CDR1 LGHNA, CDR2 YSLEER. The CDR3 length is 16 residues.